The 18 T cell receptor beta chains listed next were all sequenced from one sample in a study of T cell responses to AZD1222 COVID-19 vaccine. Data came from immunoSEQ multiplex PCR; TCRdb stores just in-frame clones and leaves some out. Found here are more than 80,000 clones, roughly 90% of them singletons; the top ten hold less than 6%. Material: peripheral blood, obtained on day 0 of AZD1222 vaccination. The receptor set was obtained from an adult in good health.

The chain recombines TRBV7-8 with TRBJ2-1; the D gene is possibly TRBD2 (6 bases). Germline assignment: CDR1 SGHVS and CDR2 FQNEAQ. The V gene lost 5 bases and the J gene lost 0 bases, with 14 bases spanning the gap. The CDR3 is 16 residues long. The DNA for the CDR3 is TGTGCCAGCAGCCCCCAAGGGCGGGACTCCTACAATGAGCAGTTCTTC. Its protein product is CASSPQGRDSYNEQFF.

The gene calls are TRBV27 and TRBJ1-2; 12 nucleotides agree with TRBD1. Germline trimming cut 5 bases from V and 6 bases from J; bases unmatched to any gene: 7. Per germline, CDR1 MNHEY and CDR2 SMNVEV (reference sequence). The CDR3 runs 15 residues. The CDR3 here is CASSVGTGGADGYTF. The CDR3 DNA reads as TGTGCCAGCAGTGTAGGGACAGGGGGCGCGGATGGCTACACCTTC.

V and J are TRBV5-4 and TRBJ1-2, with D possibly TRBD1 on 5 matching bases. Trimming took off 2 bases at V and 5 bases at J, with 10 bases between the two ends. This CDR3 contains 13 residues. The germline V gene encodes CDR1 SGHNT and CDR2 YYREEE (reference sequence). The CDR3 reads CASSFFGGYGYTF. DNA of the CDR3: TGTGCCAGCAGCTTTTTTGGGGGATATGGCTACACCTTC. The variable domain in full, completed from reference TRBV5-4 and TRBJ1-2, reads ETGVTQSPTHLIKTRGQQVTLRCSSQSGHNTVSWYQQALGQGPQFIFQYYREEENGRGNFPPRFSGLQFPNYSSELNVNALELDDSALYLCASSFFGGYGYTFGSGTRLTVV.

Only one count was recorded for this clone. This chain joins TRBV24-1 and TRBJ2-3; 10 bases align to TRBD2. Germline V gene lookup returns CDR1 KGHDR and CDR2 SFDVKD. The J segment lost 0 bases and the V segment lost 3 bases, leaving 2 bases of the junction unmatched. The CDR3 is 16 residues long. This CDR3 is CATSDGTSESTDTQYF. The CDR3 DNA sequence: TGTGCCACCAGTGATGGGACTAGCGAGAGCACAGATACGCAGTATTTT.

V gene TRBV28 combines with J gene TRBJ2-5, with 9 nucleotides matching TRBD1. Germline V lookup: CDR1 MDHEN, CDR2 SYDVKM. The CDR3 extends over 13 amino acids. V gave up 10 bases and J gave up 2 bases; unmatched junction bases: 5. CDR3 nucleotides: TGTGCCACCACCGGGACAGGGCAAGAGACCCAGTACTTC. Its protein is CATTGTGQETQYF. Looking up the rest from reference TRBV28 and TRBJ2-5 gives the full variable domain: DVKVTQSSRYLVKRTGEKVFLECVQDMDHENMFWYRQDPGLGLRLIYFSYDVKMKEKGDIPEGYSVSREKKERFSLILESASTNQTSMYLCATTGTGQETQYFGPGTRLLVL.

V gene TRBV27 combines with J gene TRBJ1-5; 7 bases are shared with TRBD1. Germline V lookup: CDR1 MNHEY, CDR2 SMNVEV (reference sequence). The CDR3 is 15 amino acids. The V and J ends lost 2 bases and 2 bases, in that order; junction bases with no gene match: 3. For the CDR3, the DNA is TGTGCCAGCAGTTTAACCGGACAGGGCAATCAGCCCCAGCATTTT. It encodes CASSLTGQGNQPQHF.

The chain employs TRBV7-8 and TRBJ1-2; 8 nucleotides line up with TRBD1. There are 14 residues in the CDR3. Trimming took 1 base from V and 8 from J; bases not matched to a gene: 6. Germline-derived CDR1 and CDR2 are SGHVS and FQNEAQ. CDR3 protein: CASSLDGQGRGYTF. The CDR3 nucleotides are TGTGCCAGCAGCTTAGATGGACAGGGACGAGGCTACACCTTC.

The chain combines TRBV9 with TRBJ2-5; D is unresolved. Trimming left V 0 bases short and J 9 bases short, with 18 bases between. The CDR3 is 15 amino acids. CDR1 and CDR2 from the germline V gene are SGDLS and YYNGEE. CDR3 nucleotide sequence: TGTGCCAGCAGCGTAGAAGGAGTCGGTAACTCGGCCCAGTACTTC. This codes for CASSVEGVGNSAQYF.

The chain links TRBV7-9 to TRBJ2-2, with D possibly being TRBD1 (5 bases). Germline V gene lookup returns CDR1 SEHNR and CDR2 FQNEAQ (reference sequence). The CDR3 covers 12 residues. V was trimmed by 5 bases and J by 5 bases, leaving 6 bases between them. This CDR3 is CASSRGTGELFF. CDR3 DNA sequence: TGTGCCAGCAGCAGGGGAACCGGGGAGCTGTTTTTT.

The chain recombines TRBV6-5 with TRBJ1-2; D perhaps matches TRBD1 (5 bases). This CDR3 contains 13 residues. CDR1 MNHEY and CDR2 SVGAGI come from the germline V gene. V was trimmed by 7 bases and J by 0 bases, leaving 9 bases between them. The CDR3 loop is CASTRDANYGYTF. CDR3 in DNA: TGTGCCAGCACCAGGGATGCTAACTATGGCTACACCTTC.

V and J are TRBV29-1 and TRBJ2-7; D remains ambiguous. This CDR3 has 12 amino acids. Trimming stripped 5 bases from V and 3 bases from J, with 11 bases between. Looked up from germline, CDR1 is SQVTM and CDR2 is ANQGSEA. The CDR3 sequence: CSVTKGSYEQYF. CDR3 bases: TGCAGCGTTACCAAAGGAAGCTACGAGCAGTACTTC.

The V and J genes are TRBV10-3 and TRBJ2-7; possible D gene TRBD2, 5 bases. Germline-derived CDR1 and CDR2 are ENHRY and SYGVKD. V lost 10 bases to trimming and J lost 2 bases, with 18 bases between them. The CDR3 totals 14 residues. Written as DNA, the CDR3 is TGTGCCACCCTGAACCCAGCCGGGGCCTACGAGCAGTACTTC. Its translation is CATLNPAGAYEQYF.

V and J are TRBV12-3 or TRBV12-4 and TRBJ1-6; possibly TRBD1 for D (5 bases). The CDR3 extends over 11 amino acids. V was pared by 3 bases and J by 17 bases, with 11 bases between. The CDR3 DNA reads TGTGCCAGCAGTTTTGGGACCCCCGTCCACTTT. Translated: CASSFGTPVHF.

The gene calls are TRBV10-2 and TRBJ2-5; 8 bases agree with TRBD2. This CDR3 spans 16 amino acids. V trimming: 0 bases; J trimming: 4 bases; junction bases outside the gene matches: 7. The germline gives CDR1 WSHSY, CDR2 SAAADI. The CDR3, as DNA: TGCGCCAGCAGTGAGTCTTCCCGGCTAGCGGGAGAGACCCAGTACTTC. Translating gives CASSESSRLAGETQYF.

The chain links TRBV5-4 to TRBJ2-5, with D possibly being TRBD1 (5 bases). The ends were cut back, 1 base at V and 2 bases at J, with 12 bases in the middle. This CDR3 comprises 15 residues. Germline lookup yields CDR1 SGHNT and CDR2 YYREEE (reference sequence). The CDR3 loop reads CASSLWGRGQETQYF. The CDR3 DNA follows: TGTGCCAGCAGCTTGTGGGGAAGGGGTCAAGAGACCCAGTACTTC.

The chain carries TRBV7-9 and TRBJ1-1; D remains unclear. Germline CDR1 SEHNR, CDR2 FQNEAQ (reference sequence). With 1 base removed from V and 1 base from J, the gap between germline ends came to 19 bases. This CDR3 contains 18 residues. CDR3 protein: CASSLVLKLRKGNTEAFF. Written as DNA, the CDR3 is TGTGCCAGCAGCTTAGTTCTGAAGTTAAGGAAGGGGAACACTGAAGCTTTCTTT.

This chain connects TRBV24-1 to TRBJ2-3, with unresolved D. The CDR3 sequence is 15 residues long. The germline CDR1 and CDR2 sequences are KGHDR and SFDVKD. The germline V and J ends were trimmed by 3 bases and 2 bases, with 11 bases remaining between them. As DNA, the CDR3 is TGTGCCACCAGTGATCGCAGGCCTTCCACAGATACGCAGTATTTT. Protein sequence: CATSDRRPSTDTQYF.

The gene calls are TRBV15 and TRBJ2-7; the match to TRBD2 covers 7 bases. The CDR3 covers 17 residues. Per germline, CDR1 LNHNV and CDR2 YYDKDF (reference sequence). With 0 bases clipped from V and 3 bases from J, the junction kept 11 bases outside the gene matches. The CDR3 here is CATSRDLRRGTGYEQYF. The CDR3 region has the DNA TGTGCCACCAGCAGAGATCTTCGGCGGGGGACGGGCTACGAGCAGTACTTC. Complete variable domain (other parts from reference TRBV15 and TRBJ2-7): DAMVIQNPRYQVTQFGKPVTLSCSQTLNHNVMYWYQQKSSQAPKLLFHYYDKDFNNEADTPDNFQSRRPNTSFCFLDIRSPGLGDTAMYLCATSRDLRRGTGYEQYFGPGTRLTVT.